This entry concerns a single T cell receptor (beta chain). Its specificity is not known. The data were taken from a study of cytomegalovirus exposure and HLA in healthy donors. On the study more broadly: Most genotyped donors, over 70% of 398, had Caucasian-associated genetic ancestry. Study results and caveats: Prior analysis indicated that the majority of TCR beta V segments exhibited productivity approximately 87% or approximately 30% of the time. Later analysis identified a missense DCLRE1C variant that was linked to TCR beta V- and J-gene trimming. In a later analysis, several top co-occurrence clusters appeared linked to parvovirus B19, influenza, CMV and Epstein-Barr virus.

The CDR3 has 15 residues. V was cut by 0 bases and J by 10 bases, with 16 bases left in between. Germline assignment: CDR1 GTSNPN and CDR2 SVGIG (reference sequence). PCR amplification relied on 60 Vbeta primers (plus 13 Jbeta primers). Here immunoSEQ multiplex PCR was the method, and the copy in TCRdb shows in-frame clones only, minus some. The data contain about 170,000 clones, 75% to 90% of them singletons. V usage is TRBV30 and J usage is TRBJ1-6; D perhaps matches TRBD1 (6 bases). Sequenced sample: PBMCs. This TCR came from a male donor in good health and CMV-seronegative. The CDR3 is CAWSVQTSGGSPLHF. CDR3 sequence (DNA): TGTGCCTGGAGTGTACAGACAAGCGGGGGCTCACCCCTCCACTTT.